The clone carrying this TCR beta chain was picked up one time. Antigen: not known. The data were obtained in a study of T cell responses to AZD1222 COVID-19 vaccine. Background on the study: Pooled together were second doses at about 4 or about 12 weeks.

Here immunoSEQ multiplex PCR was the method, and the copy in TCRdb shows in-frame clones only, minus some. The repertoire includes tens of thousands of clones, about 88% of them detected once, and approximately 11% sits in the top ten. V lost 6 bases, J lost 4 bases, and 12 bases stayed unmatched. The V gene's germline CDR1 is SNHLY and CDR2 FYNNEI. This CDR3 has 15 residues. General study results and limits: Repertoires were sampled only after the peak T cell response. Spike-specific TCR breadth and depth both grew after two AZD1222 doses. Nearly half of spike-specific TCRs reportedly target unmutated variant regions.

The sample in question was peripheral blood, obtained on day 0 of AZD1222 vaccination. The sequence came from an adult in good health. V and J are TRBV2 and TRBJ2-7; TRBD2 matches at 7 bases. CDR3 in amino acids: CASRVSGGGYYEQYF. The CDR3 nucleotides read TGTGCCAGCAGAGTGTCGGGCGGGGGATATTACGAGCAGTACTTC. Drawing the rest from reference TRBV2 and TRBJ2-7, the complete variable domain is EPEVTQTPSHQVTQMGQEVILRCVPISNHLYFYWYRQILGQKVEFLVSFYNNEISEKSEIFDDQFSVERPDGSNFTLKIRSTKLEDSAMYFCASRVSGGGYYEQYFGPGTRLTVT.